Sequencing of this T cell receptor (beta chain) was carried out in a study of T cell changes during pregnancy in multiple sclerosis. The assay was immunoSEQ multiplex PCR, and TCRdb's table has in-frame clones only and misses some. The data hold tens of thousands of clones, with 93% observed a single time. Germline V gene sequence: CDR1 MGHDK, CDR2 SYGVNS. Trimming pared 4 bases from V and 2 bases from J, leaving 8 bases between. The CDR3 extends over 13 amino acids. The rearrangement joins TRBV25-1 to TRBJ1-2; D might be TRBD1 (6 bases). The TCR comes from a female donor with multiple sclerosis, enrolled in a pregnancy study. Material: peripheral blood, obtained in the second trimester of pregnancy. The CDR3 protein is CASSVTGNYGYTF. CDR3 bases: TGTGCCAGCAGTGTAACAGGGAACTATGGCTACACCTTC.